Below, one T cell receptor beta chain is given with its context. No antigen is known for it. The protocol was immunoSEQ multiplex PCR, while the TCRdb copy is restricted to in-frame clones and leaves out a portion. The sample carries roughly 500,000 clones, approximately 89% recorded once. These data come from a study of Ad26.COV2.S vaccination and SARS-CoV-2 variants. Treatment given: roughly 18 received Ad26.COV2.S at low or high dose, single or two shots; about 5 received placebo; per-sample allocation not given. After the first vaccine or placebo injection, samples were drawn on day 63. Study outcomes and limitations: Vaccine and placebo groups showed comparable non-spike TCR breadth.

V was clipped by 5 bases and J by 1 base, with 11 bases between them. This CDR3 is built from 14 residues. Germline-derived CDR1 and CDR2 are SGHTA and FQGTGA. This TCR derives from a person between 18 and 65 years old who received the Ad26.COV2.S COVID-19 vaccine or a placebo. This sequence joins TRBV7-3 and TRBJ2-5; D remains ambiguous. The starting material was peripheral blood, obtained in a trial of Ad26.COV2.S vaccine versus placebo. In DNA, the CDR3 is TGTGCCAGCAGCCCCTTTTATAGCCAAGAGACCCAGTACTTC. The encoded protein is CASSPFYSQETQYF.